This note documents a single T cell receptor beta chain sequence. The data belong to a study of blood T cell repertoires in COVID-19. Across the whole study: Acute and convalescent COVID-19 samples came from the United States, Italy and Spain.

V was trimmed by 0 bases and J by 1 base, leaving 13 bases between them. CDR3 length equals 16 residues. Germline V CDR1 and CDR2: SGDLS, YYNGEE. The authors' processing: The authors estimated nucleated cell counts from reference gene primer amplification. The protocol was immunoSEQ multiplex PCR, while the TCRdb copy is restricted to in-frame clones and leaves out a portion. The DNA gave D and trimming, while V, J and clone size come from that table. The profile shows about 130,000 clones, 81% of them singletons. Followed longitudinally, the Seattle patients had been enrolled during active infection.

Sequenced input: peripheral blood. This clonotype was obtained from a young man with COVID-19, enrolled during active disease. This sequence joins TRBV9 and TRBJ1-2; a weak D match, TRBD1 (5 bases). CDR3 sequence reads: CASSVEGKTGNYGYTF. For the CDR3, the DNA is TGTGCCAGCAGCGTAGAGGGGAAAACGGGTAACTATGGCTACACCTTC.